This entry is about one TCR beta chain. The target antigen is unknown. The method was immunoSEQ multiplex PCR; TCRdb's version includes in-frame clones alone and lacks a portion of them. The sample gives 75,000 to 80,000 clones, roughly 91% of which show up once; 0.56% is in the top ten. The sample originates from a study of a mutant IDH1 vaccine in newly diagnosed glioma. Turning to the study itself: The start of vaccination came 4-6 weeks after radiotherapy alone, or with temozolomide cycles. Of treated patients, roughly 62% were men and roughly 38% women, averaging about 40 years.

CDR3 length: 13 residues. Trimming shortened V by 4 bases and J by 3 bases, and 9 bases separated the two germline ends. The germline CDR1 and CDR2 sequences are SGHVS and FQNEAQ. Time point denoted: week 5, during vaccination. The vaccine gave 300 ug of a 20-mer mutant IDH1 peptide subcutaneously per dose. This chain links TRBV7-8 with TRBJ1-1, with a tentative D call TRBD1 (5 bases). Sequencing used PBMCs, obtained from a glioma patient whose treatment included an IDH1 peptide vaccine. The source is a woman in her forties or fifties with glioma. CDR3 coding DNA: TGTGCCAGCAGCTCAGGGATGTACACTGAAGCTTTCTTT. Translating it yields CASSSGMYTEAFF.